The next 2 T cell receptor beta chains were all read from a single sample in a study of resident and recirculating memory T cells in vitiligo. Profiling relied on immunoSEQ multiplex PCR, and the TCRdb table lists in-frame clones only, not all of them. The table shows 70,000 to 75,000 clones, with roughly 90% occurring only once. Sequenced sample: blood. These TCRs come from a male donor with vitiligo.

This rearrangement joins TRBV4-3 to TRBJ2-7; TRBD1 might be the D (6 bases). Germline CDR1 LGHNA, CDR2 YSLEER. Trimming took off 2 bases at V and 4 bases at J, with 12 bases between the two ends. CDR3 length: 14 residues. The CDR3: CASSQNTGWYEQYF. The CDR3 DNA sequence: TGCGCCAGCAGCCAAAATACAGGGTGGTACGAGCAGTACTTC.

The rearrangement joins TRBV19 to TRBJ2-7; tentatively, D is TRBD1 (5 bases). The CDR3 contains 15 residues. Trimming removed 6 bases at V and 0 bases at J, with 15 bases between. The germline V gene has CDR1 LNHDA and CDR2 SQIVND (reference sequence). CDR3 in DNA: TGTGCCAGTAGCCGAGGAGACAGTCGCTCCTACGAGCAGTACTTC. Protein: CASSRGDSRSYEQYF. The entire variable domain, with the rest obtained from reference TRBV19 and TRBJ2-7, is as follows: DGGITQSPKYLFRKEGQNVTLSCEQNLNHDAMYWYRQDPGQGLRLIYYSQIVNDFQKGDIAEGYSVSREKKESFPLTVTSAQKNPTAFYLCASSRGDSRSYEQYFGPGTRLTVT.